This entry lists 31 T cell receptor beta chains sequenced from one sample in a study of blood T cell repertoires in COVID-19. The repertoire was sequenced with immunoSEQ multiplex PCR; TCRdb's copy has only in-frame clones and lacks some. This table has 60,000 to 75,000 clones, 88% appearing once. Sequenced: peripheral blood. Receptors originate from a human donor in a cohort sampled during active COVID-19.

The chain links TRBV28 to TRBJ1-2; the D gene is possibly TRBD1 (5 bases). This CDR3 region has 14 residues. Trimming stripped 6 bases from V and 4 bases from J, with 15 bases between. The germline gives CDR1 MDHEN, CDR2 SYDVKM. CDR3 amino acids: CASRSSGGVYGYTF. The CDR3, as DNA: TGTGCCAGCAGGTCTTCGGGGGGAGTCTATGGCTACACCTTC.

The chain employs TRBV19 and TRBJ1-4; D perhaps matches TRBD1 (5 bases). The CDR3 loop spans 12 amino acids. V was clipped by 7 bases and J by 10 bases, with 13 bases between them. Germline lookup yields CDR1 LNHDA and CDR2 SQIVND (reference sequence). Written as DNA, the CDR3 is TGTGCCAGTACCACAGGTTTAGGAAAACTGTTTTTT. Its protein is CASTTGLGKLFF.

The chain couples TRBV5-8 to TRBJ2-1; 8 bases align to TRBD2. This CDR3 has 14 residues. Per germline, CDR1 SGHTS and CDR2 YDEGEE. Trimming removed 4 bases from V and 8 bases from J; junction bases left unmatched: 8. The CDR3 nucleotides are TGTGCCAGCAGCAGTAGCGGGACCTCCCATGAGCAGTTCTTC. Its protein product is CASSSSGTSHEQFF.

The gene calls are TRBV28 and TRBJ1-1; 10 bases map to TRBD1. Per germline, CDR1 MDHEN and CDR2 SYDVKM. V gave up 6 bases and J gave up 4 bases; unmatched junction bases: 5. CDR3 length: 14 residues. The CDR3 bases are TGTGCCAGCAGGTCGACAGGGGGCATCACTGAAGCTTTCTTT. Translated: CASRSTGGITEAFF.

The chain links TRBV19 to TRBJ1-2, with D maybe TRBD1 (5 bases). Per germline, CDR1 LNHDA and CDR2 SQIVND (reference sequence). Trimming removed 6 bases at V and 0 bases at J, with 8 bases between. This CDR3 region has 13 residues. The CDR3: CASSPGANYGYTF. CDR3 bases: TGTGCCAGTAGCCCGGGGGCTAACTATGGCTACACCTTC. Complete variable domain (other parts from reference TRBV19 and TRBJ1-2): DGGITQSPKYLFRKEGQNVTLSCEQNLNHDAMYWYRQDPGQGLRLIYYSQIVNDFQKGDIAEGYSVSREKKESFPLTVTSAQKNPTAFYLCASSPGANYGYTFGSGTRLTVV.

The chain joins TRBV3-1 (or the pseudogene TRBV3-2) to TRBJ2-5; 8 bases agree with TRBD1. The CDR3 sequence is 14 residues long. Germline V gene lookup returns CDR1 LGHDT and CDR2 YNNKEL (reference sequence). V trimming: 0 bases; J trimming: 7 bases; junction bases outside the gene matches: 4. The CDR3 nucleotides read TGTGCCAGCAGCCAAGACCAGGGGGCCGTGACCCAGTACTTC. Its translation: CASSQDQGAVTQYF.

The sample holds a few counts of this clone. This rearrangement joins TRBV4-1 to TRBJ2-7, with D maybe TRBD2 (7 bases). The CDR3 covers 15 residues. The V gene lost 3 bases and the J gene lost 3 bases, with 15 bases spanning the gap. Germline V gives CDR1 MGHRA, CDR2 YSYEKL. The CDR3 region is CASSQGAGESYEQYF. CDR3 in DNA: TGCGCCAGCAGCCAGGGGGCGGGAGAAAGCTACGAGCAGTACTTC.

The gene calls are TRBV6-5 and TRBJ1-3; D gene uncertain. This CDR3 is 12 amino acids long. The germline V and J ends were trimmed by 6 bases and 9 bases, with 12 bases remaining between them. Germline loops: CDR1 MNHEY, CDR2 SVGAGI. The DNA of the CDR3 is TGTGCCAGCAGCACCCTATCTGGCACCATATATTTT. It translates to CASSTLSGTIYF.

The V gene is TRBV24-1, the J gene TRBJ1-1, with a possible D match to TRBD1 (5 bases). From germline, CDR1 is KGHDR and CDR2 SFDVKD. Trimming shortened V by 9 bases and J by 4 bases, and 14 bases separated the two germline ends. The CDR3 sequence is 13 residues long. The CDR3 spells CATLGRLGTEAFF. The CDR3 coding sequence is TGTGCCACCTTGGGGCGTCTGGGCACTGAAGCTTTCTTT.

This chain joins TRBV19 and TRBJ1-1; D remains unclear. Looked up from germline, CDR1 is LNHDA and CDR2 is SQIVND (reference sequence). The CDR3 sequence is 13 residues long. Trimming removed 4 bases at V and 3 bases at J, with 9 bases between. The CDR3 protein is CASSTFGDTEAFF. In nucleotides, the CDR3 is TGTGCCAGTAGTACCTTCGGAGACACTGAAGCTTTCTTT.

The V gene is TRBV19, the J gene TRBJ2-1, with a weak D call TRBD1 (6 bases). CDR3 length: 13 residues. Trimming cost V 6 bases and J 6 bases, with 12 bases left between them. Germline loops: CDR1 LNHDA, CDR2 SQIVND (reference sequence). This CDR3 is CASRTGFRNEQFF. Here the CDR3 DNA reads TGTGCCAGTAGAACAGGGTTTCGCAATGAGCAGTTCTTC.

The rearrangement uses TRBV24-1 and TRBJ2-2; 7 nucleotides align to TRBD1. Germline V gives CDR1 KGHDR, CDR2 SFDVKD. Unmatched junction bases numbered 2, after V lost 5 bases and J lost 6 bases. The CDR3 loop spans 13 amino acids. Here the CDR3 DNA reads TGTGCCACCAGTGCAGGGGGTCCCGGGGAGCTGTTTTTT. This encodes CATSAGGPGELFF.

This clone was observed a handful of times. CDR3 coding DNA: TGTGCCAGCTCACCCAGGGACTTCCAAACCTACGAGCAGTACTTC. It encodes CASSPRDFQTYEQYF. The chain recombines TRBV18 with TRBJ2-7, with D maybe TRBD2 (6 bases). V lost 3 bases and J 2 bases, leaving 14 bases between the germline ends. The CDR3 is 15 residues long. Per germline, CDR1 KGHSH and CDR2 LQKENI.

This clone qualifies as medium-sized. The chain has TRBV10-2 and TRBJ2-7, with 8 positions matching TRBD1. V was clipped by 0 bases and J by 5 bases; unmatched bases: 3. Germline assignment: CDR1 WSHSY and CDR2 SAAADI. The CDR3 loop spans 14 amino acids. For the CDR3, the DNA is TGCGCCAGCAGTGAGTCGACAGGGGTCAACGAGCAGTACTTC. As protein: CASSESTGVNEQYF.

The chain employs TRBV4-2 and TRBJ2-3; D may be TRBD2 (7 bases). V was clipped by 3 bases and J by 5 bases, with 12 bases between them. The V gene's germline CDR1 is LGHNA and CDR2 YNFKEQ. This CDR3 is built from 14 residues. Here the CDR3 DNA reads TGTGCCAGCAGCCAGGGGGGGGGCGGAGATACGCAGTATTTT. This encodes CASSQGGGGDTQYF.

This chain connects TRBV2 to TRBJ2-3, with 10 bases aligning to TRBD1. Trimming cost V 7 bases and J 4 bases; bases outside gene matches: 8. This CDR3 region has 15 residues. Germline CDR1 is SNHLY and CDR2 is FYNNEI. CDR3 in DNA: TGTGCCAGCAATTCGGACAGGGGGTCCTCAGATACGCAGTATTTT. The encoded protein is CASNSDRGSSDTQYF.

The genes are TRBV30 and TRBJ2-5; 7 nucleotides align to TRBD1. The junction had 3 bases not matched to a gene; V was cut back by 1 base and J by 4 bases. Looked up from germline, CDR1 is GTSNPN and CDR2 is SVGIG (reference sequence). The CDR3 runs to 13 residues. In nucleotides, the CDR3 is TGTGCCTGGAGTGCGGGACAGAGAGAGACCCAGTACTTC. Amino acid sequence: CAWSAGQRETQYF.

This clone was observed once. The CDR3 is CASSPRTSGGADTQYF. The CDR3 region has the DNA TGTGCCAGCAGTCCTAGGACTAGCGGGGGGGCAGATACGCAGTATTTT. The chain is built from TRBV27 and TRBJ2-3; 15 bases fit TRBD2. From germline, CDR1 is MNHEY and CDR2 SMNVEV (reference sequence). The CDR3 contains 16 residues. Losses at the gene ends were 5 bases for V and 4 bases for J; bases not matched to a gene: 4.

CDR3 sequence reads: CASSLSSGTDTQYF. The CDR3 bases are TGTGCCAGCAGTTTATCTTCAGGCACAGATACGCAGTATTTT. The rearrangement joins TRBV28 to TRBJ2-3; D remains unclear. In germline, CDR1 is MDHEN, CDR2 SYDVKM. V was pared by 1 base and J by 1 base, with 6 bases between. This CDR3 spans 14 amino acids. Drawing the rest from reference TRBV28 and TRBJ2-3, the complete variable domain is DVKVTQSSRYLVKRTGEKVFLECVQDMDHENMFWYRQDPGLGLRLIYFSYDVKMKEKGDIPEGYSVSREKKERFSLILESASTNQTSMYLCASSLSSGTDTQYFGPGTRLTVL.

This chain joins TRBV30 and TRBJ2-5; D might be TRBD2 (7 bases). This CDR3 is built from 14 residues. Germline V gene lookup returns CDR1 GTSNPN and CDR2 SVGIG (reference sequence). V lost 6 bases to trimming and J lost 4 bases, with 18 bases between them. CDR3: CACHREGFGETQYF. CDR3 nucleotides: TGTGCCTGCCACAGGGAGGGCTTCGGAGAGACCCAGTACTTC. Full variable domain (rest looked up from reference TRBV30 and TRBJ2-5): SQTIHQWPATLVQPVGSPLSLECTVEGTSNPNLYWYRQAAGRGLQLLFYSVGIGQISSEVPQNLSASRPQDRQFILSSKKLLLSDSGFYLCACHREGFGETQYFGPGTRLLVL.

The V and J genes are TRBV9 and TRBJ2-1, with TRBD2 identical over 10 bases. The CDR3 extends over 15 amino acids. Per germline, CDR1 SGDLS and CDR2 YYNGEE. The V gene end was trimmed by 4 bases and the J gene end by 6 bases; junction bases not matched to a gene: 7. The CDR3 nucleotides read TGTGCCAGCAGCATTAGCGGGGGGCCCCTCAATGAGCAGTTCTTC. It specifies CASSISGGPLNEQFF.

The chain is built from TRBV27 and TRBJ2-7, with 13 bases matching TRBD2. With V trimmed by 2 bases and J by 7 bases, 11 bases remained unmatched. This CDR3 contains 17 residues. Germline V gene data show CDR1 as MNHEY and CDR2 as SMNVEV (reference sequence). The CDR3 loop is CASSLRLAGGPSGEQYF. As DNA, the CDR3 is TGTGCCAGCAGTTTAAGACTAGCGGGAGGCCCCTCGGGGGAGCAGTACTTC.

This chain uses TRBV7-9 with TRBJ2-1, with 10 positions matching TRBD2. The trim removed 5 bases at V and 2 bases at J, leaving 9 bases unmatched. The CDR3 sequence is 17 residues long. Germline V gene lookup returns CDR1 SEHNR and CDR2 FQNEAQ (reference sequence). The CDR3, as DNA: TGTGCCAGCAGCCCCAGCGGGGGGGCCGGGGCCTACAATGAGCAGTTCTTC. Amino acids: CASSPSGGAGAYNEQFF.

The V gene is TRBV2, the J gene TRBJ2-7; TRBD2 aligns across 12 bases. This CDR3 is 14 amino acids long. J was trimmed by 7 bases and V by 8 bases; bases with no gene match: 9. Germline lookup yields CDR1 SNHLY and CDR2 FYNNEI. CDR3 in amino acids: CASLTTSGGLEQYF. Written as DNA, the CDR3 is TGTGCCAGCCTTACCACTAGCGGGGGGCTGGAGCAGTACTTC. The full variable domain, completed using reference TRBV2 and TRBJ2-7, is EPEVTQTPSHQVTQMGQEVILRCVPISNHLYFYWYRQILGQKVEFLVSFYNNEISEKSEIFDDQFSVERPDGSNFTLKIRSTKLEDSAMYFCASLTTSGGLEQYFGPGTRLTVT.

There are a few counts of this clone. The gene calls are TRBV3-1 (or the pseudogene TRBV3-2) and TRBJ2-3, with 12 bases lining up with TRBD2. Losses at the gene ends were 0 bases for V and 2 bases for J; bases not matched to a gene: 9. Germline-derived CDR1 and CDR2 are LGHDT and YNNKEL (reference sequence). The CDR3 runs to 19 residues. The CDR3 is CASSQDASGGVWNTDTQYF. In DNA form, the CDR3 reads TGTGCCAGCAGCCAAGATGCTAGCGGGGGGGTTTGGAACACAGATACGCAGTATTTT.

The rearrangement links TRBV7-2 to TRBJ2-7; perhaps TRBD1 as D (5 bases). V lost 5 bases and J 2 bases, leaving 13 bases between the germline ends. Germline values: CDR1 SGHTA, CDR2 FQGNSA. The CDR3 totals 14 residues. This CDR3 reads CASSPSAGPYEQYF. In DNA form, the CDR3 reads TGTGCCAGCAGCCCCTCGGCAGGGCCCTACGAGCAGTACTTC.

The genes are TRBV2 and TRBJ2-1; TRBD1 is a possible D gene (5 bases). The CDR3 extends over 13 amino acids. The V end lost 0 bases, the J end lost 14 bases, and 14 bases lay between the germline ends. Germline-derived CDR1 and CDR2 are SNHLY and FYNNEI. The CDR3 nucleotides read TGTGCCAGCAGTGAAGCGAGTGGGGCCACGGAGTTCTTC. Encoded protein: CASSEASGATEFF. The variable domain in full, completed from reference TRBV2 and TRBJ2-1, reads EPEVTQTPSHQVTQMGQEVILRCVPISNHLYFYWYRQILGQKVEFLVSFYNNEISEKSEIFDDQFSVERPDGSNFTLKIRSTKLEDSAMYFCASSEASGATEFFGPGTRLTVL.

CDR3 loop: CASSHMTRAGDEQFF. CDR3 bases: TGCGCCAGCAGTCATATGACGCGGGCCGGGGATGAGCAGTTCTTC. The chain joins TRBV23-1 to TRBJ2-1; weak D call: TRBD2 (5 bases). TRBV23-1 counts as an open reading frame of uncertain function. The CDR3 runs 15 residues. V shed 3 bases and J shed 8 bases, with 17 bases lying between them.

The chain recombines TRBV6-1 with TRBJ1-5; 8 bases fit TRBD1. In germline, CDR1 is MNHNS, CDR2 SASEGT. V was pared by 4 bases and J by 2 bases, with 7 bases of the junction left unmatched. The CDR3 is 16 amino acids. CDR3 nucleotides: TGTGCCAGCAGTGGAAAGACAGGGGTTGGCAATCAGCCCCAGCATTTT. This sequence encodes CASSGKTGVGNQPQHF.

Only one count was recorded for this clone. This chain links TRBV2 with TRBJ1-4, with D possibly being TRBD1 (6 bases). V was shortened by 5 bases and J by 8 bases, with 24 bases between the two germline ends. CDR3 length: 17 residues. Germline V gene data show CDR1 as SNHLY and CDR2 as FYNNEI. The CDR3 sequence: CASSIFGGLGGREKLFF. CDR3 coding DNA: TGTGCCAGCAGTATATTCGGGGGGTTAGGGGGTCGAGAAAAACTGTTTTTT.

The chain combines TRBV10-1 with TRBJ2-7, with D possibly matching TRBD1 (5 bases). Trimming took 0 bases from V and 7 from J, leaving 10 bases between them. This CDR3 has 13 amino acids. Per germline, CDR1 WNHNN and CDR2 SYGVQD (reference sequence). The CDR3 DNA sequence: TGCGCCAGCAGTGAGTCTGGGGCAGGAGAGCAGTACTTC. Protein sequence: CASSESGAGEQYF.